This T cell receptor beta chain was sequenced during a study of shared clonotypes between healthy human individuals. Points from the study as a whole: Compared with memory subsets, naive subsets generally had larger estimated richness. Against clonotypes common to all four donors, non-shared ones had lower generation probabilities.

This clone was detected only a few times. The antigen remains undetermined. The assay was immunoSEQ multiplex PCR, and TCRdb's table has in-frame clones only and misses some. The table includes hundreds of thousands of clones, around two thirds detected once. Germline V gives CDR1 SGHAT, CDR2 FQNNGV. CDR3 size: 12 residues. The V segment lost 5 bases and the J segment 8 bases; nucleotides outside the gene matches: 5. The sequence was collected from a young woman in good health. The specimen was memory CD4+ T cells sorted from blood. Subset of the sample: CD45RA-negative fraction. The chain combines TRBV11-2 with TRBJ1-1; 7 nucleotides agree with TRBD1. In nucleotides, the CDR3 is TGTGCCAGCAGCCGAGGACAGGTGGAAGCTTTCTTT. Amino acids: CASSRGQVEAFF.